Presented here are 14 T cell receptor beta chains from one specimen sequenced in a study of cytotoxic CD8 clonotypes in ibrutinib-treated CLL. The assay was immunoSEQ multiplex PCR, and TCRdb's table has in-frame clones only and misses some. In the table there are about 130,000 clones, 70% to 80% of which are singletons. The sequenced sample was PBMCs, obtained after 12 months of ibrutinib treatment. The receptors were sampled from a human donor with chronic lymphocytic leukemia.

The V gene is TRBV2, the J gene TRBJ1-4; 7 bases match TRBD1. V trimming: 6 bases; J trimming: 7 bases; junction bases outside the gene matches: 5. Germline CDR1 SNHLY, CDR2 FYNNEI. This CDR3 spans 13 amino acids. CDR3 nucleotides: TGTGCCAGCAGCGGACAGGTTGTTGAAAAACTGTTTTTT. Encoded protein: CASSGQVVEKLFF.

This clone appeared a few times. The chain recombines TRBV11-2 with TRBJ2-7, with 9 bases that match TRBD2. Losses at the gene ends were 4 bases for V and 6 bases for J; bases not matched to a gene: 10. The CDR3 contains 15 residues. The V gene's germline CDR1 is SGHAT and CDR2 FQNNGV. Here the CDR3 reads CASSSLGLASFEQYF. In DNA form, the CDR3 reads TGTGCCAGCAGCTCGCTGGGACTAGCATCTTTCGAGCAGTACTTC.

This chain connects TRBV2 to TRBJ2-7, with D possibly matching TRBD1 (5 bases). V was cut by 6 bases and J by 0 bases, with 9 bases left in between. The CDR3 totals 13 residues. Germline values: CDR1 SNHLY, CDR2 FYNNEI. The CDR3 DNA is TGTGCCAGCAGCATAGACAGCTCCTACGAGCAGTACTTC. It specifies CASSIDSSYEQYF.

The V and J genes are TRBV4-2 and TRBJ2-1, with D uncertain. The CDR3 consists of 16 residues. Trimming shortened V by 0 bases and J by 2 bases, and 11 bases separated the two germline ends. Germline V gives CDR1 LGHNA, CDR2 YNFKEQ. CDR3 region: CASSQDKRSTYNEQFF. The CDR3 DNA sequence: TGTGCCAGCAGCCAAGACAAGCGATCAACCTACAATGAGCAGTTCTTC.

The chain couples TRBV11-3 to TRBJ2-7; no clear D gene. Germline V lookup: CDR1 SGHNT, CDR2 YENEEA. This CDR3 region has 15 residues. Trimming removed 1 base at V and 0 bases at J, with 10 bases between. Here the CDR3 DNA reads TGTGCCAGCAGCTTAGGAGGCCACGACTCCTACGAGCAGTACTTC. Residues: CASSLGGHDSYEQYF.

The sample holds one count of this clone. V gene TRBV4-2 combines with J gene TRBJ1-1; 9 nucleotides match TRBD1. The ends lost 1 base at V and 0 bases at J; junction bases unmatched: 3. Per the germline V gene, CDR1 is LGHNA and CDR2 is YNFKEQ. The CDR3 extends over 16 amino acids. CDR3 sequence reads: CASSQGDRELNTEAFF. DNA of the CDR3: TGTGCCAGCAGCCAAGGGGACAGGGAGTTGAACACTGAAGCTTTCTTT.

The rearrangement links TRBV10-3 to TRBJ1-2, with 7 positions matching TRBD1. The CDR3 contains 14 residues. V gave up 7 bases and J gave up 1 base; unmatched junction bases: 6. The germline gives CDR1 ENHRY, CDR2 SYGVKD. CDR3 in DNA: TGTGCCATCAATAGGGACAGAAGTAACTATGGCTACACCTTC. Translation gives CAINRDRSNYGYTF.

The rearrangement uses TRBV19 and TRBJ1-3; D gene unclear. This CDR3 contains 16 residues. Germline CDR1 is LNHDA and CDR2 is SQIVND (reference sequence). Deletions cut 7 bases from V and 0 bases from J, with 16 bases between. Here the CDR3 DNA reads TGTGCCAGTACGGTGCCGAGCCCATTCTCTGGAAACACCATATATTTT. It specifies CASTVPSPFSGNTIYF. Based on the CDR3 plus reference TRBV19 and TRBJ1-3, the full variable domain is DGGITQSPKYLFRKEGQNVTLSCEQNLNHDAMYWYRQDPGQGLRLIYYSQIVNDFQKGDIAEGYSVSREKKESFPLTVTSAQKNPTAFYLCASTVPSPFSGNTIYFGEGSWLTVV.

This rearrangement joins TRBV4-3 to TRBJ2-3; 9 nucleotides agree with TRBD2. The trim removed 0 bases at V and 8 bases at J, leaving 3 bases unmatched. Looked up from germline, CDR1 is LGHNA and CDR2 is YSLEER. The CDR3 spans 14 residues. The CDR3: CASSQEGTSSTQYF. CDR3 nucleotides: TGCGCCAGCAGCCAAGAAGGGACTAGCTCTACGCAGTATTTT.

The rearrangement joins TRBV5-4 to TRBJ2-4; D possibly corresponds to TRBD2 (6 bases). Germline V lookup: CDR1 SGHNT, CDR2 YYREEE (reference sequence). The V gene lost 7 bases and the J gene lost 6 bases, with 20 bases spanning the gap. The CDR3 covers 15 residues. This CDR3 reads CASCCGETDRNIQYF. In nucleotides, the CDR3 is TGTGCCAGCTGCTGCGGGGAAACCGATCGAAACATTCAGTACTTC. The entire variable domain, with the rest obtained from reference TRBV5-4 and TRBJ2-4, is as follows: ETGVTQSPTHLIKTRGQQVTLRCSSQSGHNTVSWYQQALGQGPQFIFQYYREEENGRGNFPPRFSGLQFPNYSSELNVNALELDDSALYLCASCCGETDRNIQYFGAGTRLSVL.

The chain is built from TRBV15 and TRBJ2-1; D may match TRBD1 or TRBD2 (6 bases each). The germline V gene has CDR1 LNHNV and CDR2 YYDKDF (reference sequence). The CDR3 contains 16 residues. V was cut by 4 bases and J by 8 bases, with 21 bases left in between. For the CDR3, the DNA is TGTGCCACCAGCACCGGGAGATACACAGGGTTTTATGAGCAGTTCTTC. Encoded protein: CATSTGRYTGFYEQFF.

The chain carries TRBV5-6 and TRBJ2-1; no clear D. V was cut by 0 bases and J by 7 bases, with 20 bases left in between. The CDR3 has 17 residues. Per germline, CDR1 SGHDT and CDR2 YYEEEE. The CDR3 region is CASSLVELGLYLNEQFF. CDR3 DNA sequence: TGTGCCAGCAGCTTGGTGGAGTTAGGCCTGTATTTGAATGAGCAGTTCTTC.

This chain uses TRBV27 with TRBJ1-1, with 8 bases fitting TRBD1. This CDR3 has 15 amino acids. The trim removed 8 bases at V and 3 bases at J, leaving 11 bases unmatched. The germline V gene has CDR1 MNHEY and CDR2 SMNVEV (reference sequence). For the CDR3, the DNA is TGTGCCAGCTCATTCAGGGGGCATCTTCACACTGAAGCTTTCTTT. Translation: CASSFRGHLHTEAFF.

This clone occurred a few times. V and J are TRBV28 and TRBJ1-2; D gene unclear. The CDR3 length is 11 residues. Germline V gene sequence: CDR1 MDHEN, CDR2 SYDVKM. Between the trimmed V and J ends, which lost 4 bases and 5 bases, there was a span of 5 bases. CDR3 protein: CASSSPYGYTF. DNA of the CDR3: TGTGCCAGCAGTTCACCGTATGGCTACACCTTC.